This T cell receptor delta chain was retrieved from a study of Vδ1+ human thymocytes. Notes on the study in general: Thymic TRG and TRD repertoires appeared highly polyclonal.

As concerns this clone: Its antigen is currently unknown.

RNA was extracted from the cells and then reverse transcribed. Multiplex PCR used pooled V-gene forward primers and a constant-region reverse primer to amplify CDR3s. TCRdb fed the multiplex PCR reads into CATT to redo clone calling. The repertoire holds about 75,000 delta-chain clones, around 35% seen once, with about 0.26% in the top ten. With V trimmed by 5 bases and J by 0 bases, 20 bases remained unmatched. This CDR3 has 20 residues. Germline V gene lookup returns CDR1 TSWWSYY and CDR2 QGS. The material sequenced was Vdelta1+ gamma-delta thymocytes from the thymus. Subset described: FACS-sorted CD3+ TCRalphabeta- TCRVdelta1+ TCRVdelta2- thymocytes. The receptor was isolated from a boy in the first two years of life who had congenital heart surgery. The J gene is TRDJ1, the V gene TRDV1; TRDD3 matches 8 bases. This chain's CDR3 is CALGNPLPHNWGEHTDKLIF. DNA of the CDR3: TGTGCTCTTGGGAACCCCCTTCCGCACAACTGGGGGGAACACACCGATAAACTCATCTTT.